The clone carrying this TCR beta chain has a handful of counts. The data stem from a study of identical twins. The V gene end was trimmed by 5 bases and the J gene end by 5 bases; junction bases not matched to a gene: 16. The CDR3 sequence is 17 residues long. Germline assignment: CDR1 MNHEY and CDR2 SMNVEV (reference sequence). TCRdb independently ran MiXCR on the 5' RACE reads; one entry per CDR3 protein. The sample includes 240,000 or so distinct CDR3 sequences, 9.5% to 15% of them seen just once. These records were also assigned to another study, of yellow fever vaccine responses in identical twins. That work contributes: Twin vaccine T cell responses reportedly seemed partly convergent, partly personalized.

The sequenced sample consisted of memory (CD45RO+) T cells sorted from blood. This receptor was taken from a young woman in good health. The chain couples TRBV27 to TRBJ2-7; 9 nucleotides agree with TRBD1. The CDR3 loop is CASSPYPTGGVLDEQYF. In nucleotides, the CDR3 is TGTGCCAGCAGTCCCTACCCCACAGGGGGCGTACTCGACGAGCAGTACTTC.